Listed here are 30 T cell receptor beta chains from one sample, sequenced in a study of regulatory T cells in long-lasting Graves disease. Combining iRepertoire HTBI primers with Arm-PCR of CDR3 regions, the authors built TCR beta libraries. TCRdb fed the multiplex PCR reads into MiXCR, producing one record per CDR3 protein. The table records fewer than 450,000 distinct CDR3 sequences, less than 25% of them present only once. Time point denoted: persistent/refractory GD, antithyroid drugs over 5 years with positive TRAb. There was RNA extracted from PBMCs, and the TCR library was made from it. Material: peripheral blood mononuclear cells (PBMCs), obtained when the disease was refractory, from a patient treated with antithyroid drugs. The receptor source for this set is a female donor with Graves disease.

CDR3 sequence (DNA): TGCAGTGTCCTCCGACAGGTCTCCTACAATGAGCAGTTCTTC. Encoded protein: CSVLRQVSYNEQFF. This chain joins TRBV20-1 and TRBJ2-1; tentative D call: TRBD1 (6 bases). Germline V gives CDR1 DFQATT, CDR2 SNEGSKA (reference sequence). Trimming pared 7 bases from V and 0 bases from J, leaving 13 bases between. The CDR3 is 14 residues long.

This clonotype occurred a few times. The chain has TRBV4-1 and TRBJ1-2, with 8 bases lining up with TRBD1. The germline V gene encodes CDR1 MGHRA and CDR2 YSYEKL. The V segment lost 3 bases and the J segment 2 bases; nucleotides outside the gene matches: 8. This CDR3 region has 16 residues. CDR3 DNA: TGCGCCAGCAGCCAGCTACCGGGACAGGCAAACTATGGCTACACCTTC. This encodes CASSQLPGQANYGYTF.

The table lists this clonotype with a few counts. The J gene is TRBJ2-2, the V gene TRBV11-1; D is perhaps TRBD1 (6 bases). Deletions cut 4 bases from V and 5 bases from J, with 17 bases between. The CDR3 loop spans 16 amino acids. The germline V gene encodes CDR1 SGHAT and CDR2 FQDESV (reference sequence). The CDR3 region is CASSSPLTGWTGELFF. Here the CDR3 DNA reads TGTGCCAGCAGCTCCCCGTTGACAGGTTGGACCGGGGAGCTGTTTTTT.

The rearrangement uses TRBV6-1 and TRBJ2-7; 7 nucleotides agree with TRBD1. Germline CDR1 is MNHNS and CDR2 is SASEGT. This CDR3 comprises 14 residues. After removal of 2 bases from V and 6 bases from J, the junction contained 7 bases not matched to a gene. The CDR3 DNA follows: TGTGCCAGCAGTGAAACAGGACAGGCGGCCGAGCAGTACTTC. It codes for CASSETGQAAEQYF.

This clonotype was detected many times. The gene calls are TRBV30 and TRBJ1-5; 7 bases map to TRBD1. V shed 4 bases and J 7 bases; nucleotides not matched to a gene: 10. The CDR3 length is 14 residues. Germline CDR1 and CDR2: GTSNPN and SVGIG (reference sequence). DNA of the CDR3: TGTGCCTGGAATGCAGGGGGGCCGGGGCAGCCCCAGCATTTT. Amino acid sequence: CAWNAGGPGQPQHF.

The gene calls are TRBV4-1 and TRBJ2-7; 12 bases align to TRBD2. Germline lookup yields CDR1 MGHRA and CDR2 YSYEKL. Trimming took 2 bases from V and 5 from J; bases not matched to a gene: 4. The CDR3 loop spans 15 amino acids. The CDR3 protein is CASSQLAGGPHEQYF. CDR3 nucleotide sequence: TGCGCCAGCAGCCAACTAGCGGGAGGGCCCCACGAGCAGTACTTC.

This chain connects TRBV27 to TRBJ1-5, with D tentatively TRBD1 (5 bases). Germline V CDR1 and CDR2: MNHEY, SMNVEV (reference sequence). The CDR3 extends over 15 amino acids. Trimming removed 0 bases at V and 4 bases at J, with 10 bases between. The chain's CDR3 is CASSLSGAQNQPQHF. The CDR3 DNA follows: TGTGCCAGCAGTTTATCAGGGGCACAAAATCAGCCCCAGCATTTT.

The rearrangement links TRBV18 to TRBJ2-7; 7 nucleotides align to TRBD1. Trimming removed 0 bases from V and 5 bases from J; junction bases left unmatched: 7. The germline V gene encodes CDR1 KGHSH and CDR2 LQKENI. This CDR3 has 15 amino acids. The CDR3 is CASSPPVRQGDEQYF. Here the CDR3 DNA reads TGTGCCAGCTCACCACCGGTAAGACAGGGTGACGAGCAGTACTTC.

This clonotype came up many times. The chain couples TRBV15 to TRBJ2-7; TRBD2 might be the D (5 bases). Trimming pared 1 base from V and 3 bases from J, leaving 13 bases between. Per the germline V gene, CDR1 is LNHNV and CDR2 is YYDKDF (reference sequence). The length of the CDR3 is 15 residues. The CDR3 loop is CATSRGRLEGYEQYF. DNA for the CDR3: TGTGCCACCAGCAGAGGCAGACTCGAGGGCTACGAGCAGTACTTC.

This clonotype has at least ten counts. DNA of the CDR3: TGCAGCGTTGTCGGACAGGGGATTTACGAGCAGTACTTC. It translates to CSVVGQGIYEQYF. The chain couples TRBV29-1 to TRBJ2-7; 9 bases match TRBD1. The CDR3 spans 13 residues. The V gene's germline CDR1 is SQVTM and CDR2 ANQGSEA. The trim removed 4 bases at V and 4 bases at J, leaving 5 bases unmatched.

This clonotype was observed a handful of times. In nucleotides, the CDR3 is TGTGCCACCAGCAGAGGAGCGGGCCCAAGCACAGATACGCAGTATTTT. Amino acids: CATSRGAGPSTDTQYF. The chain links TRBV15 to TRBJ2-3, with D possibly TRBD2 on 6 matching bases. The V end lost 1 base, the J end lost 0 bases, and 11 bases lay between the germline ends. In germline, CDR1 is LNHNV, CDR2 YYDKDF (reference sequence). This CDR3 is built from 16 residues.

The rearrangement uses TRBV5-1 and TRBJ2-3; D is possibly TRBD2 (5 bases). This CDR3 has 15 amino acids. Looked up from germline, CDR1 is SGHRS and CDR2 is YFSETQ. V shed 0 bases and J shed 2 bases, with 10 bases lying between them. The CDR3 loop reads CASSLAGVNTDTQYF. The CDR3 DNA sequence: TGCGCCAGCAGCTTGGCCGGGGTTAACACAGATACGCAGTATTTT.

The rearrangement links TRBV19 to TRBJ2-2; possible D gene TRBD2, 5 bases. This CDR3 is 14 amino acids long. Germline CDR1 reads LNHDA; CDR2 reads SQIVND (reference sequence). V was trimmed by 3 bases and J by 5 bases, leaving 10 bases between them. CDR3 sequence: CASSILLATGELFF. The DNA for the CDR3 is TGTGCCAGTAGTATTCTCCTAGCAACCGGGGAGCTGTTTTTT.

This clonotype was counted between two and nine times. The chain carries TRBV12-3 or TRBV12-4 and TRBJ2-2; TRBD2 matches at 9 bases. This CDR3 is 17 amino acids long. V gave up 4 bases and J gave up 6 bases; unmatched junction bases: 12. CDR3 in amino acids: CASSSWVAGERAGELFF. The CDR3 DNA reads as TGTGCCAGCAGTTCCTGGGTAGCGGGAGAGAGGGCCGGGGAGCTGTTTTTT.

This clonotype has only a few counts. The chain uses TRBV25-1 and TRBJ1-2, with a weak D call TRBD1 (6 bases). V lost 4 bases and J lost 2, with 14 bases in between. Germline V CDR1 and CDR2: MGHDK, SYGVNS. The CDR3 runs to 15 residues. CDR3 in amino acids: CASSGQVKLNYGYTF. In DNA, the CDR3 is TGTGCCAGCAGTGGACAGGTGAAACTCAACTATGGCTACACCTTC.

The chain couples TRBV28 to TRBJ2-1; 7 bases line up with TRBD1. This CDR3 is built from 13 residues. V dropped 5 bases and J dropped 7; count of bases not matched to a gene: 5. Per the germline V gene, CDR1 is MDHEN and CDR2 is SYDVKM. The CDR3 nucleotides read TGTGCCAGCAGTCTGACAGGGATTAATGAGCAGTTCTTC. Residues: CASSLTGINEQFF.

CDR3 sequence (DNA): TGTGCCTGGAGTGTTCTACAGGCTGGTGAAGCTTTCTTT. It yields the protein CAWSVLQAGEAFF. The chain uses TRBV30 and TRBJ1-1; perhaps TRBD1 as D (5 bases). The CDR3 has 13 residues. Looked up from germline, CDR1 is GTSNPN and CDR2 is SVGIG (reference sequence). V was clipped by 0 bases and J by 7 bases, with 12 bases between them.

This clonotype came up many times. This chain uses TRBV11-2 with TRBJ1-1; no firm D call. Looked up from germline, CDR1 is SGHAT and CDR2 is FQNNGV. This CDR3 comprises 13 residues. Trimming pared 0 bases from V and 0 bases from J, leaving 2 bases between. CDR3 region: CASSLDMNTEAFF. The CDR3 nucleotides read TGTGCCAGCAGCTTAGACATGAACACTGAAGCTTTCTTT.

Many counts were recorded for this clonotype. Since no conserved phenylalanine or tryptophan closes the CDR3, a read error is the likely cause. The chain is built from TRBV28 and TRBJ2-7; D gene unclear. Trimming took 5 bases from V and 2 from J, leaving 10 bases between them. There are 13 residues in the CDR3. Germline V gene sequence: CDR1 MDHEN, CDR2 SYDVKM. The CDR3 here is CASSRLAPYEQYL. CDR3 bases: TGTGCCAGCAGTCGACTGGCCCCCTACGAGCAGTACCTC.

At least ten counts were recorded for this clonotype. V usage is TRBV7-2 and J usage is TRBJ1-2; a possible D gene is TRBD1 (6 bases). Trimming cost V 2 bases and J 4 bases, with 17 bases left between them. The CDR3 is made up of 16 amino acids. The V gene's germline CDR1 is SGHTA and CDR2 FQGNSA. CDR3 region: CASSLRGMQGPYGYTF. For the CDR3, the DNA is TGTGCCAGCAGCTTAAGGGGCATGCAGGGGCCCTATGGCTACACCTTC. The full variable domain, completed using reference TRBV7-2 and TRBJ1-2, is GAGVSQSPSNKVTEKGKDVELRCDPISGHTALYWYRQSLGQGLEFLIYFQGNSAPDKSGLPSDRFSAERTGGSVSTLTIQRTQQEDSAVYLCASSLRGMQGPYGYTFGSGTRLTVV.

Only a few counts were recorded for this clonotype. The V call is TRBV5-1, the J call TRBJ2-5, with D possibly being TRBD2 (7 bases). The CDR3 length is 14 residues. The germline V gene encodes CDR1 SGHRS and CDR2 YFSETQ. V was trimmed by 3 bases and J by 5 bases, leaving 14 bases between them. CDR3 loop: CASSYRGAGETQYF. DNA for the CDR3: TGCGCCAGCAGCTACCGGGGGGCGGGGGAGACCCAGTACTTC.

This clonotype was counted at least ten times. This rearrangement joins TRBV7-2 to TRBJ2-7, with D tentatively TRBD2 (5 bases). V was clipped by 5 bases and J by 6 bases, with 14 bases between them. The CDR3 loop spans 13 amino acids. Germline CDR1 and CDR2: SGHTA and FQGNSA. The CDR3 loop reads CASSPLRAGEQYF. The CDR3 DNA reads TGTGCCAGCAGCCCCTTGAGGGCCGGCGAGCAGTACTTC.

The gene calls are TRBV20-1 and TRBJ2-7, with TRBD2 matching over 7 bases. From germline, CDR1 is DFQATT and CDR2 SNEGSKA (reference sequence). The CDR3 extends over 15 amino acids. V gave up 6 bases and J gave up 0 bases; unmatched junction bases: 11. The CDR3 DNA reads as TGCAGTGCCGTAGCGGGTGACAGCTCCTCCTACGAGCAGTACTTC. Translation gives CSAVAGDSSSYEQYF.

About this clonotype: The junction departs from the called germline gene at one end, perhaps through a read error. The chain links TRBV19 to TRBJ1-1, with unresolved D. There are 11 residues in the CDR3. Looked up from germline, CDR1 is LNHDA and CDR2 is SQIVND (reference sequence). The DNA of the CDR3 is TGTGCCAGTAGTCTACAGAGGGAAGCTTCCTTT. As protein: CASSLQREASF.

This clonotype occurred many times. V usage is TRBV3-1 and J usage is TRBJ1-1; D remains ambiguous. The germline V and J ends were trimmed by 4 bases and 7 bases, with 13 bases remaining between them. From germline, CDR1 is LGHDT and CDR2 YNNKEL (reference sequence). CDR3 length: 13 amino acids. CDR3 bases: TGTGCCAGCAGCCTGAAATTCTCTGGTGAAGCTTTCTTT. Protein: CASSLKFSGEAFF.

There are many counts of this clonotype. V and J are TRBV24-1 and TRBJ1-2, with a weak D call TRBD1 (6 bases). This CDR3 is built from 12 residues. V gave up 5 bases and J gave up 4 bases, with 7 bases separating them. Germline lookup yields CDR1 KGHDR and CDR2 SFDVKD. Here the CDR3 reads CATSATGYGYTF. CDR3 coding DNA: TGTGCCACCAGTGCGACAGGCTATGGCTACACCTTC.

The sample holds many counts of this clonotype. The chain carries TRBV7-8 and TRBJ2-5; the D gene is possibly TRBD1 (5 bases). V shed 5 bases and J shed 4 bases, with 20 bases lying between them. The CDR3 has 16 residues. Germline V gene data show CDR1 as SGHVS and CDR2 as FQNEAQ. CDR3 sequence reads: CASSPDGQTGIETQYF. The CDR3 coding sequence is TGTGCCAGCAGCCCCGACGGACAAACCGGAATAGAGACCCAGTACTTC.

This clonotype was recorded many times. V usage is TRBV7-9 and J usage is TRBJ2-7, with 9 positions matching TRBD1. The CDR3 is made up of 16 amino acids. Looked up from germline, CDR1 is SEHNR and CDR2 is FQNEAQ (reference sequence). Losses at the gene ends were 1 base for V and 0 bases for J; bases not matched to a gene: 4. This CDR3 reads CASSLVATGGSYEQYF. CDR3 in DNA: TGTGCCAGCAGCTTAGTTGCGACAGGGGGCTCCTACGAGCAGTACTTC.

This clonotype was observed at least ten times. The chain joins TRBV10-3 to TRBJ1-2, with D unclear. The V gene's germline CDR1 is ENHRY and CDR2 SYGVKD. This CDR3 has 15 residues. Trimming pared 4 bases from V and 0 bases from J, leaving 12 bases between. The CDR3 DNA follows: TGTGCCATCAGTGGGGGTGCCGAAGCTAACTATGGCTACACCTTC. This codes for CAISGGAEANYGYTF.

CDR3 sequence reads: CATSRVGSFHEQYF. DNA of the CDR3: TGTGCCACCAGCAGAGTAGGGAGTTTCCACGAGCAGTACTTC. This chain links TRBV15 with TRBJ2-7; D might be TRBD2 (5 bases). CDR3 length equals 14 residues. The germline CDR1 and CDR2 sequences are LNHNV and YYDKDF (reference sequence). The V and J ends lost 1 base and 5 bases respectively, with 12 bases between them.